This TCR beta chain appears in the sequencing data of a study of T cells after posttransplantation cyclophosphamide. The study, taken as a whole, reports: Skin or GI-infiltrating T cells shared few TRB sequences with blood. Later post-transplant blood repertoires were often dominated by donor CD8+ memory clones. Recipient CMV seropositivity and CMV reactivation strongly tracked TRB clonality.

Busulfan-fludarabine conditioning, marrow transplant, and cyclophosphamide on days +3 and +4 were administered. Comments on this clone: Antigen specificity is unknown. This sample also contains other DNA sequences that code for the same CDR3.

Some clones are missing from TCRdb's copy, which holds only in-frame ones; the method was immunoSEQ multiplex PCR. The sample lists roughly 4,800 clones, about 80% occurring once. V shed 1 base, J shed 5 bases, and the junction held 6 bases outside the gene matches. This CDR3 has 15 amino acids. Per the germline V gene, CDR1 is SGHTA and CDR2 is FQGNSA. Here the sequenced sample was PBMCs, taken after allogeneic stem cell transplant with posttransplant cyclophosphamide. This sequence joins TRBV7-2 and TRBJ2-7; 9 positions agree with TRBD1. This sequence originates from a male patient aged 50 to 59 who received an allogeneic stem cell transplant from a related donor and was CMV-positive. Some T cells may be graft donor cells. In DNA, the CDR3 is TGTGCCAGCAGCTTAGTAGGGGACAGGGCCGACGAGCAGTACTTC. This translates into CASSLVGDRADEQYF.